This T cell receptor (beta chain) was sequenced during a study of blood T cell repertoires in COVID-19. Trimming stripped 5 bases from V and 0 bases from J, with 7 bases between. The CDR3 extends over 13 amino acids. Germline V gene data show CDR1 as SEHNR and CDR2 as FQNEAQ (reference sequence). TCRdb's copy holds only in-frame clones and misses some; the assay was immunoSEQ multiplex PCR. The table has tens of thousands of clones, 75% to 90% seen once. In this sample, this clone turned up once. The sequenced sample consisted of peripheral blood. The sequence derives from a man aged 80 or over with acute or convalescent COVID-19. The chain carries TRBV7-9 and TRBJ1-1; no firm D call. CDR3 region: CASSLALNTEAFF. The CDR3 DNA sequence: TGTGCCAGCAGCCTTGCGTTGAACACTGAAGCTTTCTTT. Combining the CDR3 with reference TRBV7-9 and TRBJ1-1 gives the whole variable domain DTGVSQNPRHKITKRGQNVTFRCDPISEHNRLYWYRQTLGQGPEFLTYFQNEAQLEKSRLLSDRFSAERPKGSFSTLEIQRTEQGDSAMYLCASSLALNTEAFFGQGTRLTVV.